In its sample, the clone carrying this T cell receptor beta chain was seen once. No antigen is known for it. Generated by immunoSEQ multiplex PCR, the TCRdb table keeps only in-frame clones and is missing some. In the table there are 25,000 or so clones, roughly 80% of which are singletons. This sample was taken from a study of regulatory dendritic cells for organ transplantation. The germline V gene has CDR1 SGDLS and CDR2 YYNGEE. There are 14 residues in the CDR3. With 0 bases removed from V and 1 base from J, the gap between germline ends came to 7 bases. Findings and limits, study-wide: Among resting subsets, memory CD8+ cells contained the most alloreactive clonotypes.

The specimen was naive CD4+ T cells from blood. Subset denoted: CD45RA+ naive T cells. This TCR was recovered from a human donor in good health. This rearrangement joins TRBV9 to TRBJ1-1; D gene uncertain. CDR3 protein: CASSVETENTEAFF. CDR3 sequence (DNA): TGTGCCAGCAGCGTAGAAACAGAGAACACTGAAGCTTTCTTT.